This section outlines one T cell receptor beta chain sequence together with its context. The source of the sample is a study of blood T cell repertoires in COVID-19. Trimming took off 5 bases at V and 1 base at J, with 13 bases between the two ends. The germline gives CDR1 LNHDA, CDR2 SQIVND (reference sequence). The CDR3 runs to 15 residues. Original data processing: Amplification of reference gene primers was used by the study to estimate nucleated cell counts. Sequenced by immunoSEQ multiplex PCR; TCRdb stores in-frame clones only, minus some. V and J calls and clone size are those listed in that table; D and trimming were worked out from the DNA. The table includes around 270,000 clones, about 87% detected once.

The chain employs TRBV19 and TRBJ2-3; no firm D call. The receptor was derived from a man between 60 and 75 years old who had recovered from COVID-19. Source material: peripheral blood. DNA of the CDR3: TGTGCCAGTAGTTTCCAGGCCTCGGGCACAGATACGCAGTATTTT. This gives the protein CASSFQASGTDTQYF.